Below, 9 T cell receptor beta chains from the same sample are listed, as sequenced in a study of blood T cell repertoires in COVID-19. Only in-frame clones appear in the TCRdb table, and some are missing; sequencing was by immunoSEQ multiplex PCR. The sample shows hundreds of thousands of clones, approximately 80% of them seen only once. The sample comprised PBMCs or T cells enriched from blood (not recorded which). Source of these receptors: a man aged 25 to 45 with acute COVID-19.

V and J are TRBV7-2 and TRBJ2-1; perhaps TRBD2 as D (6 bases). Trimming stripped 3 bases from V and 7 bases from J, with 16 bases between. This CDR3 region has 15 residues. The V gene's germline CDR1 is SGHTA and CDR2 FQGNSA. CDR3 DNA sequence: TGTGCCAGCAGCTTTGGGGACTCCCCGAGAAATGAGCAGTTCTTC. Residues: CASSFGDSPRNEQFF.

V gene TRBV4-1 combines with J gene TRBJ2-7; TRBD1 aligns across 9 bases. After removal of 1 base from V and 4 bases from J, the junction contained 5 bases not matched to a gene. Germline V lookup: CDR1 MGHRA, CDR2 YSYEKL. The CDR3 sequence is 15 residues long. Written as DNA, the CDR3 is TGCGCCAGCAGCCAAGTAACCGGGACAGGGTACGAGCAGTACTTC. Its translation: CASSQVTGTGYEQYF.

The chain's CDR3 is CASSLTTGGTDTQYF. CDR3 nucleotide sequence: TGTGCCAGTAGTCTAACGACAGGGGGCACAGATACGCAGTATTTT. The chain couples TRBV19 to TRBJ2-3, with 8 bases lining up with TRBD1. The CDR3 contains 15 residues. CDR1 is LNHDA and CDR2 is SQIVND in the germline V gene (reference sequence). J gave up 1 base and V 5 bases, and 5 bases lay outside the gene matches.

The chain uses TRBV3-1 (or the pseudogene TRBV3-2) and TRBJ2-1; 9 nucleotides match TRBD2. V lost 1 base and J lost 4; bases outside the gene matches: 5. Germline V gene sequence: CDR1 LGHDT, CDR2 YNNKEL (reference sequence). The CDR3 covers 16 residues. CDR3 sequence reads: CASSQVDSGGYNEQFF. CDR3 in DNA: TGTGCCAGCAGCCAAGTAGATAGCGGGGGATACAATGAGCAGTTCTTC.

CDR3 sequence reads: CASSLGGGYSNQPQHF. The CDR3 DNA is TGCGCCAGCAGCCTTGGGGGCGGATATAGCAATCAGCCCCAGCATTTT. The V and J genes are TRBV23-1 and TRBJ1-5, with D tentatively TRBD1 (6 bases). TRBV23-1 is filed as an ORF, its function uncertain. Trimming removed 6 bases at V and 0 bases at J, with 15 bases between. The CDR3 runs 16 residues.

The rearrangement joins TRBV18 to TRBJ2-7, with D possibly TRBD2 on 6 matching bases. V was trimmed by 5 bases and J by 7 bases, leaving 15 bases between them. The germline CDR1 and CDR2 sequences are KGHSH and LQKENI. The CDR3 is 13 amino acids. CDR3 nucleotides: TGTGCCAGCTCAACAGGAGGGGCCCGGGAGCAGTACTTC. Translating it yields CASSTGGAREQYF. Drawing the rest from reference TRBV18 and TRBJ2-7, the complete variable domain is NAGVMQNPRHLVRRRGQEARLRCSPMKGHSHVYWYRQLPEEGLKFMVYLQKENIIDESGMPKERFSAEFPKEGPSILRIQQVVRGDSAAYFCASSTGGAREQYFGPGTRLTVT.

The chain joins TRBV6-2 or TRBV6-3 to TRBJ2-3; 8 positions agree with TRBD2. The germline CDR1 and CDR2 sequences are MNHEY and SVGEGT. The CDR3 runs to 17 residues. Trimming at V came to 5 bases and at J to 0 bases, leaving 10 bases not matched to a gene. For the CDR3, the DNA is TGTGCCAGCAGTCCCCTGAGCGGGGGTAAGAGCACAGATACGCAGTATTTT. It is translated as CASSPLSGGKSTDTQYF.

This clone was seen once. V is TRBV18 and J is TRBJ2-4, with D possibly matching TRBD1 (6 bases). The V and J ends lost 3 bases and 3 bases respectively, with 9 bases between them. CDR3 length: 14 residues. CDR1 and CDR2 (germline): KGHSH, LQKENI. CDR3 protein: CASSPGGGKNIQYF. In DNA, the CDR3 is TGTGCCAGCTCACCTGGGGGCGGCAAAAACATTCAGTACTTC.

J is TRBJ2-5 and V is TRBV19, with D uncertain. The CDR3 totals 14 residues. Germline-derived CDR1 and CDR2 are LNHDA and SQIVND (reference sequence). V shed 4 bases and J shed 2 bases, with 11 bases lying between them. The CDR3, as DNA: TGTGCCAGTAGTAAAACCCGGAGACAAGAGACCCAGTACTTC. This codes for CASSKTRRQETQYF.